The clone carrying this T cell receptor beta chain was observed a handful of times. Its specificity is not known. Each donor supplied approximately 10 milliliters of peripheral blood. This sample is part of a study of blood T cells in healthy people across ages. Whole-study findings and limits: Total diversity from one million sequenced T cells was likely underestimated.

PCR was performed a second time for about 7 to 11 cycles using a sample-barcoded 5' primer and a J-beta primer mix. A tag from a template-switch adaptor with 12 random nucleotides marked each cDNA molecule. TCRdb reprocessed the 5' RACE reads with MiXCR, giving one entry per CDR3 protein. The repertoire holds hundreds of thousands of distinct CDR3 sequences, roughly two fifths seen once, with 20% to 25% in the top ten. This CDR3 region has 13 residues. Between the trimmed V and J ends, which lost 3 bases and 0 bases, there was a span of 0 bases. CDR1 SGHDN and CDR2 FVKESK come from the germline V gene.

The sequencing sample was made of blood. This TCR derives from a woman aged 60 to 75 in good health. The chain combines TRBV14 with TRBJ2-6; D is undetermined. CDR3 coding DNA: TGTGCCAGCAGCCACTCTGGGGCCAACGTCCTGACTTTC. Protein sequence: CASSHSGANVLTF.